The sequence of this T cell receptor (beta chain) was determined in a study of blood T cell repertoires in COVID-19. Overall study: Acute and convalescent COVID-19 specimens originated in the United States, Italy and Spain. Sources were T cells, B-cell-depleted T cells, or PBMCs; the material itself was cDNA or gDNA.

The CDR3 extends over 13 amino acids. Germline values: CDR1 SGHVS, CDR2 FQNEAQ. V lost 5 bases and J 0 bases, leaving 7 bases between the germline ends. In the source study's methods: Amplifying reference gene primers gave estimates of nucleated cell counts. Assay: immunoSEQ multiplex PCR; the TCRdb copy retains only in-frame clones and omits some. That table supplies the V and J calls and clone size; D and trimming were determined from the DNA. The sample records around 150,000 clones, 81% being singletons. The rearrangement joins TRBV7-8 to TRBJ1-1; D is undetermined. The receptor comes from an older woman with active or convalescent COVID-19. The source material was peripheral blood. CDR3 residues: CASSPQVNTEAFF. Written as DNA, the CDR3 is TGTGCCAGCAGCCCGCAGGTGAACACTGAAGCTTTCTTT.